This T cell receptor (beta chain) was found in a study of T cell clonotyping in hematopoietic cell transplantation. Regarding the study as a whole: Without cell sorting, CD4 versus CD8 contributions remain unresolved. Broader posttransplant TCR repertoire diversity was predicted by graft donor and pretransplant recipient Inverse Simpson Index values. After transplant, recipient diversity fell while pathologically expanded clonotypes grew through day 180. Few recipient clonotypes overlapped donors; over 95% were de novo at given depth.

In the case of this clone: The antigen remains undetermined.

TCRdb's table, derived via immunoSEQ multiplex PCR, lists solely in-frame clones and lacks some. The data show about 69,000 clones, 94% seen once. The sample taken for sequencing was peripheral blood mononuclear cells. This receptor was taken from a man aged 45-60 years in good health. Some clones in this sample may be carry-over from other donors' samples.

The CDR3 sequence is CASSRPGVAAAYEQYF. CDR3 in DNA: TGTGCCAGCAGTCGACCAGGGGTAGCGGCCGCCTACGAGCAGTACTTC. The chain recombines TRBV28 with TRBJ2-7; perhaps D is TRBD1 or TRBD2 (6 bases each). CDR3 length equals 16 residues. Germline CDR1 is MDHEN and CDR2 is SYDVKM. Trimming took 5 bases from V and 2 from J, leaving 19 bases between them.